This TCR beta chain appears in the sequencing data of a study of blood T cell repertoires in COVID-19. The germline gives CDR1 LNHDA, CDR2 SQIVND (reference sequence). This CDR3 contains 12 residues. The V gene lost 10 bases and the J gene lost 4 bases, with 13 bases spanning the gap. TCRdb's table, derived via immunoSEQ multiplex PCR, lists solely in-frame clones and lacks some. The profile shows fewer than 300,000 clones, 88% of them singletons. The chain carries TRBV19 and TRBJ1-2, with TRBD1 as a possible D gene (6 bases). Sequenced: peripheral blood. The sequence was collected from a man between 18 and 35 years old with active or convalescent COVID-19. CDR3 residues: CATNPTGYGYTF. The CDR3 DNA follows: TGTGCCACCAACCCGACAGGCTATGGCTACACCTTC.